The 5 T cell receptor beta chains in this list originate from one sample, sequenced in a study of cytomegalovirus exposure and HLA in healthy donors. 13 Jbeta primers and 60 Vbeta primers were used for the PCR. Clones were read by immunoSEQ multiplex PCR, and TCRdb kept only the in-frame ones, dropping some. The sample records 60,000 to 65,000 clones, more than 70% being singletons. Specimen: PBMCs. Receptors were obtained from a woman in her 40s in good health and CMV-seropositive.

This chain connects TRBV6-5 to TRBJ2-1; 8 bases fit TRBD1. The germline V gene encodes CDR1 MNHEY and CDR2 SVGAGI. The CDR3 length is 14 residues. V lost 6 bases and J lost 9; bases outside the gene matches: 10. The CDR3 loop is CASRVGQGEVEQFF. The CDR3, as DNA: TGTGCCAGCAGGGTCGGACAGGGTGAGGTTGAGCAGTTCTTC.

The rearrangement uses TRBV9 and TRBJ1-5; D remains ambiguous. Germline-derived CDR1 and CDR2 are SGDLS and YYNGEE. The CDR3 loop spans 13 amino acids. The V gene lost 4 bases and the J gene lost 0 bases, with 5 bases spanning the gap. The CDR3 DNA reads TGTGCCAGCAGCCCAGATAGCAATCAGCCCCAGCATTTT. Protein sequence: CASSPDSNQPQHF.

Only one count was recorded for this clone. J is TRBJ2-1 and V is TRBV11-3; D might be TRBD1 (5 bases). The V gene lost 5 bases and the J gene lost 5 bases, with 16 bases spanning the gap. In germline, CDR1 is SGHNT, CDR2 YENEEA. The CDR3 length is 15 residues. CDR3 sequence reads: CASSLRRGTDNEQFF. CDR3 DNA sequence: TGTGCCAGCAGCCTACGAAGGGGTACGGACAATGAGCAGTTCTTC.

The genes are TRBV7-2 and TRBJ2-1, with D perhaps TRBD1 (5 bases). Germline V lookup: CDR1 SGHTA, CDR2 FQGNSA. This CDR3 contains 13 residues. Trimming took off 4 bases at V and 10 bases at J, with 14 bases between the two ends. In nucleotides, the CDR3 is TGTGCCAGCAGCTCCTCAGGGAACGTCGAGCAGTTCTTC. Protein product: CASSSSGNVEQFF.

In its sample, this clone was seen a few times. V is TRBV13 and J is TRBJ1-6, with 9 bases lining up with TRBD1. CDR3 size: 14 residues. Per germline, CDR1 PRHDT and CDR2 FYEKMQ (reference sequence). J lost 10 bases, V lost 5 bases, and 6 bases had no gene match. The CDR3 DNA is TGTGCCAGCAGCCTGGACAGGGGACGGTCACCCCTCCACTTT. Protein: CASSLDRGRSPLHF.